The present T cell receptor (beta chain) was sequenced within a study of spatial heterogeneity in lung cancer. This clonotype turned up a few times. Its antigen remains unidentified. As an off-target read in a library built for alpha chains, this beta chain has a frequency of little significance. Time point in this sample: sample taken at primary tumor resection. The donors comprised 70 to 85 untreated early-stage non-small cell lung cancer patients. Study-wide results and limits: Tumor mutation count correlated with how many alpha and beta TCRs expanded intratumorally.

MiXCR, run by TCRdb on the 5' RACE reads, gives a single entry per CDR3 protein. The data contain over 8,500 distinct CDR3 sequences, approximately 4.7% of them singletons. The CDR3 contains 12 residues. V lost 3 bases and J lost 0, with 6 bases in between. From germline, CDR1 is DFQATT and CDR2 SNEGSKA (reference sequence). The source was lung tumor tissue, collected at surgery. This chain links TRBV20-1 with TRBJ2-7; a possible D gene is TRBD2 (6 bases). The clonotype originates from a male donor with early-stage non-small cell lung cancer. The CDR3 is CSASGSSYEQYF. CDR3 coding DNA: TGCAGTGCTAGCGGGAGCTCCTACGAGCAGTACTTC.